This paragraph covers one T cell receptor (beta chain) sequence. Authors' processing steps: Estimation of nucleated cell counts relied on the amplification of reference gene primers. Sequencing was performed with immunoSEQ multiplex PCR; in TCRdb, only in-frame clones are kept and a portion is missing. Clone size and V and J calls were adopted from that table, with D and trimming inferred from the DNA. The sample yields 200,000 to 300,000 clones, approximately 87% seen once. The data are from a study of blood T cell repertoires in COVID-19. Germline CDR1 reads MNHEY; CDR2 reads SVGAGI. Trimming took 8 bases from V and 4 from J; bases not matched to a gene: 3. The CDR3 covers 13 residues.

This rearrangement joins TRBV6-5 to TRBJ1-3, with 9 bases matching TRBD1. The source of this sequence is a human donor in a cohort sampled during active COVID-19. Sequenced input: peripheral blood. In nucleotides, the CDR3 is TGTGCCAGCGGGGACAGGGCCGGAAACACCATATATTTT. It specifies CASGDRAGNTIYF.